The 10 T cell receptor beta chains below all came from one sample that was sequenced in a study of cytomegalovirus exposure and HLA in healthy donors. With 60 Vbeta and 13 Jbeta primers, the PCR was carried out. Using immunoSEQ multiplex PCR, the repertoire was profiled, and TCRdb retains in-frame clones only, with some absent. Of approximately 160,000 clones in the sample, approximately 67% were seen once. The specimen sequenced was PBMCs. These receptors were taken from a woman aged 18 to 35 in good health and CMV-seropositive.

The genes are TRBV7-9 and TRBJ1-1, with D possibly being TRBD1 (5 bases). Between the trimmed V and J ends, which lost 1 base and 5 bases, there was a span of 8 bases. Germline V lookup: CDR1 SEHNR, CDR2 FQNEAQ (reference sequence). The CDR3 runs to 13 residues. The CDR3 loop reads CASSLGGHTEAFF. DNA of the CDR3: TGTGCCAGCAGCTTAGGGGGCCATACTGAAGCTTTCTTT. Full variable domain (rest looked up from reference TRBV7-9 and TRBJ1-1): DTGVSQNPRHKITKRGQNVTFRCDPISEHNRLYWYRQTLGQGPEFLTYFQNEAQLEKSRLLSDRFSAERPKGSFSTLEIQRTEQGDSAMYLCASSLGGHTEAFFGQGTRLTVV.

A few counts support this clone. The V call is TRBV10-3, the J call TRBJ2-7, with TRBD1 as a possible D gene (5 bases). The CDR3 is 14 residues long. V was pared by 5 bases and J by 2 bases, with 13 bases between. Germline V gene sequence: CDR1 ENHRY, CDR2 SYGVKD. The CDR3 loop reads CAISPNRSPYEQYF. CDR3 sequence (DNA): TGTGCCATCAGTCCGAACAGGAGCCCCTACGAGCAGTACTTC.

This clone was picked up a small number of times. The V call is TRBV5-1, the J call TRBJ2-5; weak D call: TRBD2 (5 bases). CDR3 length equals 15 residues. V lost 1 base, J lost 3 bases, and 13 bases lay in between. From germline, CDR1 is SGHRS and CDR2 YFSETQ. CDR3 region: CASSLLVVGKETQYF. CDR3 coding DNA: TGCGCCAGCAGCTTGTTGGTCGTCGGGAAAGAGACCCAGTACTTC.

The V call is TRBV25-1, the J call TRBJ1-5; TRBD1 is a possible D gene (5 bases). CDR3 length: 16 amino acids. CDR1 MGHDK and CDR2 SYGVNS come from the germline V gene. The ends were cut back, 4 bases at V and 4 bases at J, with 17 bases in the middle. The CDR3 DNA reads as TGTGCCAGCAGTGTTGAGGGGAGGAAGGGTAATCAGCCCCAGCATTTT. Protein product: CASSVEGRKGNQPQHF.

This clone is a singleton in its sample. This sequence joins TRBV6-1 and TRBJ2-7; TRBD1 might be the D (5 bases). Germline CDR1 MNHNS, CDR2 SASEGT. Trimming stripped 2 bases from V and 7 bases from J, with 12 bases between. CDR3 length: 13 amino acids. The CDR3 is CASSEIGQHEQYF. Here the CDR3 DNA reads TGTGCCAGCAGTGAAATTGGACAACATGAGCAGTACTTC.

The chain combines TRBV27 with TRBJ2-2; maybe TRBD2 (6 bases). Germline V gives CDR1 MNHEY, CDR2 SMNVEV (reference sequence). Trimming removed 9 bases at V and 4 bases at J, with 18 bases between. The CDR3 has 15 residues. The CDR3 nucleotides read TGTGCCAGTTCTCAGCGTGTGGGGGGCACCGGGGAGCTGTTTTTT. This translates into CASSQRVGGTGELFF.

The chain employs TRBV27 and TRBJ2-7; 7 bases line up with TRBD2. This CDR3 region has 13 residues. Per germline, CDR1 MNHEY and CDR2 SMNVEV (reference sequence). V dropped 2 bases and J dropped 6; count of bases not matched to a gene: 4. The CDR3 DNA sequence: TGTGCCAGCAGTTTAGCGGGAGCCGGCGAGCAGTACTTC. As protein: CASSLAGAGEQYF.

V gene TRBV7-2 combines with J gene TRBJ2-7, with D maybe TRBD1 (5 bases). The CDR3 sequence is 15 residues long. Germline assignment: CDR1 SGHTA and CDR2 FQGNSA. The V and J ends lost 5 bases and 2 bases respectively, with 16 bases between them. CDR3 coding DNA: TGTGCCAGCAGCCCCCGTGCAGGGCGAACCTACGAGCAGTACTTC. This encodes CASSPRAGRTYEQYF.

CDR3 sequence: CASIRGRGYGYTF. DNA for the CDR3: TGTGCCTCTATTAGGGGGCGCGGCTATGGCTACACCTTC. The chain has TRBV6-6 and TRBJ1-2, with 7 bases fitting TRBD1. From germline, CDR1 is MNHNY and CDR2 SVGAGI (reference sequence). V shed 11 bases and J 4 bases; nucleotides not matched to a gene: 10. This CDR3 has 13 residues.

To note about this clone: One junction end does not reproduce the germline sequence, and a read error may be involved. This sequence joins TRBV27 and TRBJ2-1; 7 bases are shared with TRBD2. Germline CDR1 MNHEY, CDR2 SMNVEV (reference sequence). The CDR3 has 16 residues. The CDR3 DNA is TGTGCCGGCAGTTTACGCGGCGGGAGTGGGTACAATGAGCAGTTCTTC. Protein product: CAGSLRGGSGYNEQFF.